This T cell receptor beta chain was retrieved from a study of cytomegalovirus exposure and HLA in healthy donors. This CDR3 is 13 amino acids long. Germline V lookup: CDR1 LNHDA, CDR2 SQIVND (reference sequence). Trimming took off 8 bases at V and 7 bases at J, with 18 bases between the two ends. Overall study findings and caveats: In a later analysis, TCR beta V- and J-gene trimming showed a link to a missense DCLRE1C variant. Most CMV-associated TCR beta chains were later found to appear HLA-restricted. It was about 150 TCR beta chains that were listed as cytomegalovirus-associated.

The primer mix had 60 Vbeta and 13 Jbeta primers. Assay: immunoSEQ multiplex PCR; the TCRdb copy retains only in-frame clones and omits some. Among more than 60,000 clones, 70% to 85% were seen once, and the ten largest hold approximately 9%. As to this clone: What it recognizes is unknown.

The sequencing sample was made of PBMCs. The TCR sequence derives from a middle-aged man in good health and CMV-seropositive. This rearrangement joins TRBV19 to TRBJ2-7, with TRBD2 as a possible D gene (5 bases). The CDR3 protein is CASAPHPGGEQYF. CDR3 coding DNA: TGTGCCAGTGCCCCCCACCCAGGAGGAGAGCAGTACTTC.